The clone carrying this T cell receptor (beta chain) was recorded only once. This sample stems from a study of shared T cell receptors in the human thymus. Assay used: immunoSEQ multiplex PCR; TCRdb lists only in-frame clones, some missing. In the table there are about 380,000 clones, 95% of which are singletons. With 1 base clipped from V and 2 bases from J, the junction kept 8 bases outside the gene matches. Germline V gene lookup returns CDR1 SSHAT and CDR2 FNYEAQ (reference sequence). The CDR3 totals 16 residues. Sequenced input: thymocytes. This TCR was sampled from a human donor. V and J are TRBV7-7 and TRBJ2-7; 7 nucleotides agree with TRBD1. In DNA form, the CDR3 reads TGTGCCAGCAGCTTAGGACCGACAGGGCCCCCCTACGAGCAGTACTTC. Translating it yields CASSLGPTGPPYEQYF.